This T cell receptor beta chain was captured in a study of T cell responses to AZD1222 COVID-19 vaccine. Study overall: Second-dose groups at about 4 or about 12 weeks were pooled. Study outcomes and limitations: Two AZD1222 doses significantly raised spike-specific TCR breadth and depth over controls. Samples come after the peak T cell response, not at day 14.

V lost 4 bases, J lost 3 bases, and 12 bases lay in between. Looked up from germline, CDR1 is KGHDR and CDR2 is SFDVKD. The CDR3 loop spans 15 amino acids. Note on this clone: Its antigen is unknown.

This table comes from immunoSEQ multiplex PCR, and its TCRdb copy is limited to in-frame clones, with some not included. The sample shows over 100,000 clones, 90% of them seen only once. V and J are TRBV24-1 and TRBJ1-5; D might be TRBD1 (6 bases). The source material was peripheral blood, sampled on day 0 of AZD1222 vaccination. The clonotype was recovered from an adult in good health. The CDR3, as DNA: TGTGCCACCAGTGACCGAACAGGGTCCAATCAGCCCCAGCATTTT. Translated: CATSDRTGSNQPQHF.